This paragraph reports one T cell receptor beta chain. The sample belongs to a study of patients and donors after allogeneic stem cell transplantation. TCRdb ran MiXCR on the RT-PCR reads and lists one entry per CDR3 protein. The repertoire includes about a million distinct CDR3 sequences, more than 15% of them detected once, and around 6% sits in the top ten. Material for sequencing was blood, either unsorted or a sorted T cell fraction (not recorded which). This TCR derives from a human donor who was either an allogeneic HSCT recipient or a stem cell or donor lymphocyte infusion donor (not recorded which). It is not recorded whose cells these are; they may come from a transplant donor.

The CDR3 region is CASSSPTGVNTGELFF. CDR3 bases: TGCGCCAGCAGCTCGCCGACAGGTGTGAACACCGGGGAGCTGTTTTTT. The chain is built from TRBV5-1 and TRBJ2-2, with D possibly being TRBD1 (6 bases). The CDR3 has 16 residues. The germline V gene has CDR1 SGHRS and CDR2 YFSETQ. The V and J ends lost 3 bases and 1 base respectively, with 13 bases between them. The entire variable domain, with the rest obtained from reference TRBV5-1 and TRBJ2-2, is as follows: KAGVTQTPRYLIKTRGQQVTLSCSPISGHRSVSWYQQTPGQGLQFLFEYFSETQRNKGNFPGRFSGRQFSNSRSEMNVSTLELGDSALYLCASSSPTGVNTGELFFGEGSRLTVL.